These T cell receptor beta chains were read from a single sample in a study of T cell repertoires in urothelial bladder cancer. Profiling relied on immunoSEQ multiplex PCR, and the TCRdb table lists in-frame clones only, not all of them. The sample has about 1,300 clones, 70% seen once. Source material: tumor-infiltrating cells from bladder cancer. These receptor sequences come from a human donor with urothelial carcinoma. CDR3s include the opening cysteine and the closing phenylalanine or tryptophan. D genes are given only for firm matches. Some rows have no size entry. The others give once, few or many, or a class for an expanded clone.

.	TRBV27	.	TRBJ1-6	CASSLLMSYNSPLHF	TGTGCCAGCAGTTTACTTATGTCCTATAATTCACCCCTCCACTTT
TRBD2	TRBV10-1	.	TRBJ2-6	CASGPSGKVGSGANVLTF	TGCGCCAGCGGGCCGAGCGGGAAAGTAGGTTCTGGGGCCAACGTCCTGACTTTC
.	TRBV5-1	.	TRBJ2-1	CASSIRARAVFRYNEQFF	TGCGCCAGCAGCATCAGGGCCAGGGCGGTCTTTAGGTACAATGAGCAGTTCTTC
.	TRBV7-9	few	TRBJ1-1	CASSLVRYTEAFF	TGTGCCAGCAGCTTAGTCAGGTACACTGAAGCTTTCTTT
.	TRBV7-2	.	TRBJ1-3	CASSFGPAGNTIYF	TGTGCCAGCAGCTTTGGGCCCGCGGGAAACACCATATATTTT
TRBD2	TRBV5-4	.	TRBJ2-1	CASSHGTSAHEQFF	TGTGCCAGCAGCCACGGGACTAGCGCGCATGAGCAGTTCTTC
TRBD2	TRBV9	few	TRBJ2-3	CASSVALKGLAGPDTQYF	TGTGCCAGCAGCGTAGCCCTGAAGGGACTAGCGGGTCCAGATACGCAGTATTTT
.	TRBV5-1	.	TRBJ1-4	CASSLSGRDEKLFF	TGCGCCAGCAGCTTGTCAGGGAGGGACGAAAAACTGTTTTTT
.	TRBV19	.	TRBJ1-1	CASSRTEYPEAFF	TGTGCCAGTAGTAGGACAGAATACCCTGAAGCTTTCTTT
.	TRBV12-5	.	TRBJ1-2	CASFQGVYGYTF	TGTGCTAGTTTTCAGGGTGTTTATGGCTACACCTTC
TRBD1	TRBV5-4	.	TRBJ1-2	CASSPGTGGPLYGYTF	TGTGCCAGCAGCCCGGGGACAGGGGGCCCCCTCTATGGCTACACCTTC
.	TRBV30	.	TRBJ1-5	CAWSTQGMVSNQPQHF	TGTGCCTGGAGTACCCAAGGGATGGTAAGCAATCAGCCCCAGCATTTT
.	TRBV7-6	.	TRBJ1-1	CASSADSNTEAFF	TGTGCCAGCAGTGCAGACAGCAACACTGAAGCTTTCTTT
TRBD1	TRBV2	.	TRBJ2-2	CASSYDRGITGELFF	TGTGCCAGCAGTTATGACAGGGGCATCACCGGGGAGCTGTTTTTT
TRBD1	TRBV5-1	few	TRBJ1-2	CASSQGQGTNYGYTF	TGCGCCAGCAGCCAGGGACAGGGGACGAACTATGGCTACACCTTC
.	TRBV5-1	.	TRBJ2-3	CASTLAGTSTDTQYF	TGCGCCAGCACCCTAGCCGGTACGAGCACAGATACGCAGTATTTT
TRBD1	TRBV5-1	.	TRBJ1-4	CASSSWGTVKGEKLFF	TGCGCCAGCAGTTCGTGGGGGACAGTAAAGGGTGAAAAACTGTTTTTT
.	TRBV19	.	TRBJ1-2	CASSMDTPNYGYTF	TGTGCCAGTAGTATGGATACCCCCAACTATGGCTACACCTTC
TRBD2	TRBV4-1	.	TRBJ2-1	CASSQDSGGGSNEQFF	TGCGCCAGCAGCCAAGATTCGGGCGGGGGTTCCAATGAGCAGTTCTTC
.	TRBV10-1	hyperexpanded	TRBJ1-1	CASSDSKGEAFF	TGCGCCAGCAGTGATAGTAAAGGAGAAGCTTTCTTT
.	TRBV20-1	.	TRBJ2-5	CSGGVGETQYF	TGCAGCGGTGGTGTGGGCGAGACCCAGTACTTC
TRBD1	TRBV30	few	TRBJ1-4	CAWAGDRGWEKLFF	TGTGCCTGGGCCGGGGACAGGGGTTGGGAAAAACTGTTTTTT
TRBD1	TRBV11-3	.	TRBJ2-1	CASSLGGTGFGNEQFF	TGTGCCAGCAGCTTAGGGGGGACAGGGTTCGGGAATGAGCAGTTCTTC
TRBD2	TRBV7-3	.	TRBJ2-2	CASTPTSGGEGGELFF	TGTGCCAGCACCCCGACTAGCGGGGGGGAAGGCGGGGAGCTGTTTTTT
.	TRBV30	large	TRBJ2-7	CAWRAASYEQYF	TGTGCCTGGAGGGCTGCCTCCTACGAGCAGTACTTC
TRBD1	TRBV6-6	.	TRBJ1-2	CASAMTGNYGYTF	TGTGCCAGCGCCATGACAGGGAACTATGGCTACACCTTC
.	TRBV27	.	TRBJ2-7	CASSSGSLYEQYF	TGTGCCAGCAGTTCGGGGTCACTCTACGAGCAGTACTTC
.	TRBV21-1	.	TRBJ1-4	CAIYCRVNEKLFF	TGTGCCATTTACTGCCGGGTAAATGAAAAACTGTTTTTT
TRBD2	TRBV7-3	.	TRBJ2-5	CASSLLAGGPQYF	TGTGCCAGCAGCTTACTAGCGGGGGGGCCCCAGTACTTC
TRBD2	TRBV5-1	.	TRBJ2-7	CASSRPGTSGDLEQYF	TGCGCCAGCAGCCGGCCCGGGACTAGCGGGGATTTAGAGCAGTACTTC
.	TRBV5-6	.	TRBJ1-1	CASSLYSRLSTEAFF	TGTGCCAGCAGCTTGTACTCTCGGTTAAGTACTGAAGCTTTCTTT
TRBD2	TRBV10-3	.	TRBJ2-4	CAISALAGGMNIQYF	TGTGCCATCAGTGCACTAGCGGGGGGGATGAACATTCAGTACTTC
.	TRBV30	.	TRBJ2-6	CAWSWGTGANVLTF	TGTGCCTGGAGTTGGGGGACTGGGGCCAACGTCCTGACTTTC